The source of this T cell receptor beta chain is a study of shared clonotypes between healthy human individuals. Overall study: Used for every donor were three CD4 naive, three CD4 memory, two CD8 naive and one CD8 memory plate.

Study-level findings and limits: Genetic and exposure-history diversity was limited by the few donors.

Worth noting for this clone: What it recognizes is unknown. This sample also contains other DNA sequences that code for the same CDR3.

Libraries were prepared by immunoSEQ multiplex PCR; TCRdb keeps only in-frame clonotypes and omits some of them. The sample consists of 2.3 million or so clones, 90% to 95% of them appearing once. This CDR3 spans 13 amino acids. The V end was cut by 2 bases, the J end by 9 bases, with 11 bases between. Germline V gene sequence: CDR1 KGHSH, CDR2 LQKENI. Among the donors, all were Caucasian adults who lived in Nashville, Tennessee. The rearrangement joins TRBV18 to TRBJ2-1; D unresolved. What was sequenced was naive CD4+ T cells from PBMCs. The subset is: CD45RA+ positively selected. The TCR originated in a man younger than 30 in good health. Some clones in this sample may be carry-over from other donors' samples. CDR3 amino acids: CASSPDRVGEQFF. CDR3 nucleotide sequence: TGTGCCAGCTCACCAGATCGGGTGGGTGAGCAGTTCTTC.